Below are 30 T cell receptor beta chains sequenced from a single sample in a study of CXCR3-negative and CXCR3-positive naive CD8 T cells. The antigens for these receptors are not known. Study results and limitations: A higher hydrophobicity marked the TRB CDR3s of CXCR3-positive naive cells versus CXCR3-negative naive cells.

The libraries of TRB cDNA were constructed through 5' RACE using UMI labels. One entry per CDR3 protein, without DNA, is what TCRdb gives after re-calling the 5' RACE reads. The sample has about 57,000 distinct CDR3 sequences, and its top ten clones hold 0.5% to 0.55%. The source material was naive CXCR3+ CD8+ T cells from blood. The subset here: CD45RO-CCR7+CD27+CD95- naive CD8+ T cells expressing CXCR3 (TNR3+). The receptor set was obtained from a human donor in good health. Some clones in this sample may be carry-over from other donors' samples.

This chain connects TRBV5-1 to TRBJ2-1. CDR3 length equals 16 residues. Germline loops: CDR1 SGHRS, CDR2 YFSETQ. CDR3 loop: CASSLGYQRSTNEQFF.

The chain employs TRBV6-2 or TRBV6-3 and TRBJ2-1. Per germline, CDR1 MNHEY and CDR2 SVGEGT. The CDR3 length is 12 residues. CDR3 amino acids: CASRSPYNEQFF.

V is TRBV7-6 and J is TRBJ2-1; TCRdb's D gene call, TRBD1, goes unchecked for lack of DNA. This CDR3 has 14 residues. Germline-derived CDR1 and CDR2 are SGHVS and FNYEAQ. The CDR3: CASSRTGIYNEQFF.

The chain links TRBV6-2 or TRBV6-3 to TRBJ1-5; TCRdb picks TRBD1, but there is no DNA to check that call. Germline-derived CDR1 and CDR2 are MNHEY and SVGEGT. This CDR3 has 14 amino acids. Here the CDR3 reads CASSPGQGWQPQHF.

The chain carries TRBV19 and TRBJ2-1; there is no DNA to check the TCRdb D call of TRBD2. The CDR3 is 19 amino acids. Germline CDR1 is LNHDA and CDR2 is SQIVND (reference sequence). CDR3 loop: CASSFLGASGGVTYNEQFF.

The chain has TRBV14 and TRBJ2-5; absent DNA, TCRdb's TRBD2 call cannot be checked. Germline CDR1 and CDR2: SGHDN and FVKESK. CDR3 size: 15 residues. The CDR3 region is CASSQEWRVGETQYF.

The chain couples TRBV14 to TRBJ2-1; TCRdb's D gene call, TRBD1, goes unchecked for lack of DNA. The length of the CDR3 is 14 residues. CDR1 is SGHDN, CDR2 FVKESK, per germline. The CDR3 loop reads CASGWTGDYNEQFF.

The chain couples TRBV4-3 to TRBJ1-4; checking the TCRdb D call of TRBD1 is not possible without DNA. This CDR3 has 15 amino acids. Germline CDR1 is LGHNA and CDR2 is YSLEER. CDR3 protein: CASSQYPRVFEKLFF.

V and J are TRBV28 and TRBJ2-2; the TCRdb call, TRBD2, lacks DNA for checking. Germline V gives CDR1 MDHEN, CDR2 SYDVKM. The CDR3 is 12 amino acids. CDR3 residues: CASSLEAGELFF.

V and J are TRBV5-1 and TRBJ1-2; without DNA, the TCRdb call of TRBD1 cannot be checked. This CDR3 is built from 15 residues. Germline V gene data show CDR1 as SGHRS and CDR2 as YFSETQ. The CDR3 sequence is CASELGTGRDYGYTF.

V gene TRBV28 combines with J gene TRBJ1-5. The CDR3 consists of 21 residues. The germline V gene encodes CDR1 MDHEN and CDR2 SYDVKM. CDR3 sequence reads: CASSNQTRLIPARYSNQPQHF.

This chain links TRBV12-3 or TRBV12-4 with TRBJ2-1; without DNA, the TCRdb call of TRBD1 cannot be checked. This CDR3 comprises 16 residues. The chain's CDR3 is CASSTPRGSWNNEQFF.

The chain employs TRBV29-1 and TRBJ2-7; TCRdb proposes TRBD1, but this gene call is untestable without DNA. This CDR3 contains 14 residues. The germline V gene has CDR1 SQVTM and CDR2 ANQGSEA. The CDR3 loop is CSVPGTGGAYEQYF.

The V call is TRBV29-1, the J call TRBJ1-5; the D call of TRBD1 rests on TCRdb alone, since no DNA is present to check it. The CDR3 is 17 residues long. CDR1 and CDR2 (germline): SQVTM, ANQGSEA. This CDR3 is CSVEDGEEPRGPLTQHF.

J is TRBJ2-5 and V is TRBV25-1; TCRdb proposes TRBD1, but this gene call is untestable without DNA. From germline, CDR1 is MGHDK and CDR2 SYGVNS. This CDR3 has 16 amino acids. The CDR3 loop is CASSPTPGGGRETQYF.

V is TRBV29-1 and J is TRBJ1-1; lacking DNA, the TRBD1 call made by TCRdb goes unchecked. The CDR3 is 13 residues long. CDR1 and CDR2 from the germline V gene are SQVTM and ANQGSEA. CDR3 sequence: CSVNRGGGTEAFF.

J is TRBJ2-3 and V is TRBV29-1; TCRdb designates TRBD1, a call that cannot be tested without DNA. The CDR3 runs to 15 residues. Germline-derived CDR1 and CDR2 are SQVTM and ANQGSEA. CDR3 sequence: CSVEGGQGASDTQYF.

This sequence joins TRBV4-1 and TRBJ2-7. The CDR3 loop spans 11 amino acids. CDR1 and CDR2 from the germline V gene are MGHRA and YSYEKL. The CDR3 loop is CASSQSYEQYF.

The V and J genes are TRBV4-1 and TRBJ2-2; absent DNA, TCRdb's TRBD1 call cannot be checked. CDR1 is MGHRA and CDR2 is YSYEKL in the germline V gene. The CDR3 runs to 15 residues. CDR3 protein: CASNHIGGGTGELFF.

The chain links TRBV23-1 to TRBJ1-5; TCRdb proposes TRBD1, but this gene call is untestable without DNA. TRBV23-1 is identified as an open reading frame with a role that is uncertain. The CDR3 runs 15 residues. The CDR3 protein is CASSQSGQGYQPQHF.

This chain joins TRBV29-1 and TRBJ2-2. This CDR3 contains 13 residues. CDR1 and CDR2 from the germline V gene are SQVTM and ANQGSEA. CDR3 protein: CSATNANTGELFF.

V gene TRBV28 combines with J gene TRBJ2-7; the D call of TRBD1 rests on TCRdb alone, since no DNA is present to check it. The CDR3 runs to 15 residues. Germline V CDR1 and CDR2: MDHEN, SYDVKM. CDR3 amino acids: CASSLRDRDSYEQYF.

V is TRBV5-1 and J is TRBJ2-1; there is no DNA to check the TCRdb D call of TRBD1. The CDR3 sequence is 15 residues long. Germline V lookup: CDR1 SGHRS, CDR2 YFSETQ. The CDR3 sequence is CASATGVQGLDEQFF.

V usage is TRBV7-6 and J usage is TRBJ2-2; checking the TCRdb D call of TRBD2 is not possible without DNA. There are 16 residues in the CDR3. Germline V gene lookup returns CDR1 SGHVS and CDR2 FNYEAQ. The CDR3 loop is CASSLAGTRGIGELFF.

The rearrangement joins TRBV29-1 to TRBJ2-4; TCRdb designates TRBD1, a call that cannot be tested without DNA. Germline V gene lookup returns CDR1 SQVTM and CDR2 ANQGSEA. There are 14 residues in the CDR3. The CDR3 loop reads CSVDRGGPRDIQYF.

This chain links TRBV12-3 or TRBV12-4 with TRBJ2-2. The CDR3 length is 11 residues. The CDR3 loop reads CATTDTGELFF.

V is TRBV4-3 and J is TRBJ2-7. The CDR3 sequence is 15 residues long. In germline, CDR1 is LGHNA, CDR2 YSLEER. The CDR3 sequence: CASSRSSDSSYEQYF.

V and J are TRBV4-2 and TRBJ1-4; lacking DNA, the TRBD1 call made by TCRdb goes unchecked. Germline assignment: CDR1 LGHNA and CDR2 YNFKEQ. The CDR3 covers 16 residues. The CDR3: CASSQEGPGTVEKLFF.

This chain uses TRBV12-3 or TRBV12-4 with TRBJ1-1; TCRdb calls TRBD1, which cannot be checked without DNA. This CDR3 is built from 17 residues. CDR3 region: CASSLAQGTGMNTEAFF.

The gene calls are TRBV20-1 and TRBJ2-7; TCRdb proposes TRBD1, but this gene call is untestable without DNA. CDR1 and CDR2 from the germline V gene are DFQATT and SNEGSKA (reference sequence). The CDR3 extends over 13 amino acids. The CDR3 reads CSARGTITYEQYF.